These 20 T cell receptor beta chains share one sample of origin, sequenced in a study of blood T cell repertoires in COVID-19. The repertoire was sequenced with immunoSEQ multiplex PCR; TCRdb's copy has only in-frame clones and lacks some. This sample yields 150,000 to 200,000 clones, of which approximately 88% are seen a single time; roughly 2.9% belongs to the top ten. Sequenced input: peripheral blood. The receptors come from an older woman with acute or convalescent COVID-19.

On this clone: The same CDR3 can be traced to other DNA sequences in this sample. The gene calls are TRBV2 and TRBJ1-5, with 8 positions matching TRBD1. J lost 2 bases, V lost 5 bases, and 2 bases had no gene match. The CDR3 runs 14 residues. Germline CDR1 reads SNHLY; CDR2 reads FYNNEI. The CDR3 nucleotides are TGTGCCAGCAGTTCGGACAGGGGCAATCAGCCCCAGCATTTT. Translation gives CASSSDRGNQPQHF. The variable domain in full, with the rest retrieved from reference TRBV2 and TRBJ1-5, is EPEVTQTPSHQVTQMGQEVILRCVPISNHLYFYWYRQILGQKVEFLVSFYNNEISEKSEIFDDQFSVERPDGSNFTLKIRSTKLEDSAMYFCASSSDRGNQPQHFGDGTRLSIL.

The chain employs TRBV10-3 and TRBJ1-2; tentatively, D is TRBD1 (6 bases). V lost 0 bases to trimming and J lost 7 bases, with 9 bases between them. This CDR3 spans 13 amino acids. The germline V gene has CDR1 ENHRY and CDR2 SYGVKD. The CDR3 DNA reads TGTGCCATCAGTGAGTCGCAGGGGTTTGGCTACACCTTC. This translates into CAISESQGFGYTF.

The chain couples TRBV19 to TRBJ2-7; perhaps TRBD1 as D (5 bases). The CDR3 sequence is 13 residues long. CDR1 is LNHDA, CDR2 SQIVND, per germline (reference sequence). Trimming removed 0 bases at V and 6 bases at J, with 9 bases between. CDR3 coding DNA: TGTGCCAGTAGTATAGAAGAAAGGGGCGAGCAGTACTTC. As protein: CASSIEERGEQYF.

The CDR3 protein is CASSFAGGDPSTDTQYF. CDR3 nucleotides: TGTGCCAGCAGCTTCGCGGGAGGTGACCCAAGCACAGATACGCAGTATTTT. This chain links TRBV7-2 with TRBJ2-3; 8 nucleotides match TRBD2. V lost 3 bases and J lost 0; bases outside the gene matches: 8. CDR3 length equals 17 residues. Looked up from germline, CDR1 is SGHTA and CDR2 is FQGNSA.

This clone was seen a single time. The chain joins TRBV19 to TRBJ2-1, with TRBD2 matching over 7 bases. This CDR3 region has 15 residues. V dropped 3 bases and J dropped 4; count of bases not matched to a gene: 6. Germline V CDR1 and CDR2: LNHDA, SQIVND (reference sequence). As DNA, the CDR3 is TGTGCCAGTAGTATCCGGGGGGAAGGTTACAATGAGCAGTTCTTC. Protein product: CASSIRGEGYNEQFF.

V gene TRBV6-1 combines with J gene TRBJ2-5; 7 bases match TRBD1. Per germline, CDR1 MNHNS and CDR2 SASEGT. The CDR3 length is 15 residues. V shed 2 bases and J 5 bases; nucleotides not matched to a gene: 8. The CDR3 sequence is CASSERDRVKETQYF. The CDR3 coding sequence is TGTGCCAGCAGTGAACGTGACAGGGTAAAGGAGACCCAGTACTTC.

The chain recombines TRBV3-1 (or the pseudogene TRBV3-2) with TRBJ1-5; weak D call: TRBD1 (6 bases). The CDR3 covers 15 residues. Germline values: CDR1 LGHDT, CDR2 YNNKEL (reference sequence). The V end lost 4 bases, the J end lost 3 bases, and 13 bases lay between the germline ends. CDR3 region: CASSPRGGTNQPQHF. The CDR3 DNA sequence: TGTGCCAGCAGCCCAAGGGGGGGGACCAATCAGCCCCAGCATTTT.

The chain employs TRBV7-3 and TRBJ1-4; TRBD1 aligns across 8 bases. The CDR3 loop spans 14 amino acids. Germline V gene data show CDR1 as SGHTA and CDR2 as FQGTGA. After removal of 5 bases from V and 8 bases from J, the junction contained 7 bases not matched to a gene. The CDR3 nucleotides are TGTGCCAGCAGCCCCGGGACAGGTGTGGAAAAACTGTTTTTT. Encoded protein: CASSPGTGVEKLFF. The entire variable domain, with the rest obtained from reference TRBV7-3 and TRBJ1-4, is as follows: GAGVSQTPSNKVTEKGKYVELRCDPISGHTALYWYRQSLGQGPEFLIYFQGTGAADDSGLPNDRFFAVRPEGSVSTLKIQRTERGDSAVYLCASSPGTGVEKLFFGSGTQLSVL.

CDR3 DNA: TGCGCCAGCAGCCGCCGGATGGGACAGGGGAAGAGTGATGAGCAGTTCTTC. It encodes CASSRRMGQGKSDEQFF. The gene calls are TRBV4-3 and TRBJ2-1, with TRBD1 identical over 10 bases. Trimming at V came to 4 bases and at J to 8 bases, leaving 14 bases not matched to a gene. Germline values: CDR1 LGHNA, CDR2 YSLEER. The CDR3 length is 17 residues.

This chain links TRBV6-6 with TRBJ1-1, with TRBD1 identical over 10 bases. The CDR3 runs to 14 residues. V gave up 4 bases and J gave up 3 bases; unmatched junction bases: 2. Germline CDR1 and CDR2: MNHNY and SVGAGI (reference sequence). The CDR3 protein is CASSSGQGDTEAFF. The CDR3 nucleotides read TGTGCCAGCAGTTCAGGACAGGGGGACACTGAAGCTTTCTTT.

A few counts support this clone. The V and J genes are TRBV19 and TRBJ1-5; D not resolved. From germline, CDR1 is LNHDA and CDR2 SQIVND (reference sequence). This CDR3 spans 15 amino acids. V shed 5 bases and J shed 2 bases, with 13 bases lying between them. CDR3 coding DNA: TGTGCCAGTAGTCTGGGCTTCAGAGGCAATCAGCCCCAGCATTTT. Amino acids: CASSLGFRGNQPQHF.

The chain couples TRBV5-1 to TRBJ1-5, with TRBD1 matching over 8 bases. The V gene's germline CDR1 is SGHRS and CDR2 YFSETQ. This CDR3 is built from 13 residues. V shed 5 bases, J shed 5 bases, and the junction held 3 bases outside the gene matches. The CDR3: CASRPDRDQPQHF. The CDR3 DNA follows: TGCGCCAGCAGGCCGGACAGGGATCAGCCCCAGCATTTT.

V is TRBV7-9 and J is TRBJ2-5, with 9 bases lining up with TRBD2. Germline V CDR1 and CDR2: SEHNR, FQNEAQ (reference sequence). Trimming removed 5 bases from V and 5 bases from J; junction bases left unmatched: 3. The CDR3 spans 13 residues. The CDR3 bases are TGTGCCAGCAGCCCTAGCGGGGTGGAGACCCAGTACTTC. As protein: CASSPSGVETQYF.

V usage is TRBV19 and J usage is TRBJ2-7; 14 bases are shared with TRBD2. The CDR3 runs to 15 residues. Germline lookup yields CDR1 LNHDA and CDR2 SQIVND (reference sequence). Trimming took 5 bases from V and 5 from J; bases not matched to a gene: 5. The DNA of the CDR3 is TGTGCCAGTAGTGAGGGGACTAGCGGGGGTCACGAGCAGTACTTC. It translates to CASSEGTSGGHEQYF.

The J gene is TRBJ2-1, the V gene TRBV10-3, with 9 nucleotides matching TRBD1. The CDR3 has 17 amino acids. CDR1 is ENHRY and CDR2 is SYGVKD in the germline V gene. The trim removed 2 bases at V and 2 bases at J, leaving 7 bases unmatched. The CDR3 reads CAISEPTRTGAYNEQFF. CDR3 sequence (DNA): TGTGCCATCAGTGAGCCGACCCGGACAGGGGCCTACAATGAGCAGTTCTTC.

The chain has TRBV6-4 and TRBJ2-3; D not certain. The CDR3 runs to 13 residues. CDR1 and CDR2 from the germline V gene are MRHNA and SNTAGT. V lost 9 bases, J lost 1 base, and 11 bases lay in between. The CDR3 region is CASSRSGTDTQYF. CDR3 DNA sequence: TGTGCCAGTTCTAGAAGTGGCACAGATACGCAGTATTTT.

V gene TRBV7-2 combines with J gene TRBJ1-1; unclear D gene. Germline CDR1 SGHTA, CDR2 FQGNSA. This CDR3 comprises 14 residues. The germline V and J ends were trimmed by 2 bases and 2 bases, with 9 bases remaining between them. The CDR3 bases are TGTGCCAGCAGCTTATTCTCCACTAACACTGAAGCTTTCTTT. Protein: CASSLFSTNTEAFF.

The V gene is TRBV5-4, the J gene TRBJ1-2, with 7 bases identical to TRBD1. V was clipped by 0 bases and J by 4 bases; unmatched bases: 6. The germline gives CDR1 SGHNT, CDR2 YYREEE (reference sequence). The CDR3 consists of 15 residues. CDR3 sequence reads: CASSLGQGVIYGYTF. CDR3 DNA: TGTGCCAGCAGCTTGGGGCAGGGGGTAATCTATGGCTACACCTTC.

The chain links TRBV9 to TRBJ2-7, with D possibly TRBD2 on 7 matching bases. This CDR3 is 17 amino acids long. CDR1 SGDLS and CDR2 YYNGEE come from the germline V gene. V was clipped by 4 bases and J by 3 bases, with 23 bases between them. The CDR3 loop is CASSPLGGAHPYYEQYF. The CDR3 region has the DNA TGTGCCAGCAGCCCTCTGGGGGGGGCGCATCCCTACTACGAGCAGTACTTC.

The V and J genes are TRBV12-3 or TRBV12-4 and TRBJ1-2, with 7 bases aligning to TRBD1. The CDR3 is made up of 13 amino acids. Trimming took 2 bases from V and 6 from J; bases not matched to a gene: 3. CDR3 coding DNA: TGTGCCAGCAGTTTAAGGGACAGCCATGGCTACACCTTC. As protein: CASSLRDSHGYTF.